One sample yielded the 19 T cell receptor beta chains listed below, sequenced in a study of monozygotic twins with inflammatory bowel disease. No DNA is given; TCRdb re-called the 5' RACE reads and lists each CDR3 protein once. Across approximately 140,000 distinct CDR3 sequences, the top ten clones capture about 2.6% of the sample. The sequenced sample was blood. These receptors were obtained from a human donor with ulcerative colitis or Crohn's disease, or a healthy co-twin of an affected twin (not recorded which).

The chain links TRBV5-6 to TRBJ1-2; no DNA is available, so the TRBD1 call from TCRdb remains unchecked. The CDR3 consists of 13 residues. Looked up from germline, CDR1 is SGHDT and CDR2 is YYEEEE. The CDR3 loop reads CASSFQGVGGYTF.

The J gene is TRBJ2-1, the V gene TRBV5-6; TCRdb returns TRBD1, unconfirmable since there is no DNA. From germline, CDR1 is SGHDT and CDR2 YYEEEE. This CDR3 comprises 13 residues. CDR3 region: CATKGQVGNEQFF.

The chain combines TRBV15 with TRBJ1-4. Germline V gives CDR1 LNHNV, CDR2 YYDKDF (reference sequence). The CDR3 is made up of 17 amino acids. The CDR3 sequence: CATSRDGAGRGNEKLFF.

The V call is TRBV5-1, the J call TRBJ1-1; there is no DNA to check the TCRdb D call of TRBD1. This CDR3 is built from 15 residues. Germline CDR1 and CDR2: SGHRS and YFSETQ. CDR3 sequence reads: CASRPQGEVNTEAFF.

The chain has TRBV6-5 and TRBJ1-4; TCRdb calls TRBD1, which cannot be checked without DNA. The CDR3 spans 13 residues. In germline, CDR1 is MNHEY, CDR2 SVGAGI. The CDR3 protein is CASRRDSSEKLFF.

V gene TRBV7-2 combines with J gene TRBJ1-4; TCRdb proposes TRBD1, but this gene call is untestable without DNA. The CDR3 covers 14 residues. Germline loops: CDR1 SGHTA, CDR2 FQGNSA. CDR3 in amino acids: CASSWTGSGEKLFF. Variable domain in full (rest from reference TRBV7-2 and TRBJ1-4): GAGVSQSPSNKVTEKGKDVELRCDPISGHTALYWYRQSLGQGLEFLIYFQGNSAPDKSGLPSDRFSAERTGGSVSTLTIQRTQQEDSAVYLCASSWTGSGEKLFFGSGTQLSVL.

The chain couples TRBV7-3 to TRBJ2-2. Per germline, CDR1 SGHTA and CDR2 FQGTGA. The CDR3 covers 16 residues. CDR3: CASSLRGTMNTGELFF.

V is TRBV12-3 or TRBV12-4 and J is TRBJ1-1; no DNA is available, so the TRBD1 call from TCRdb remains unchecked. The CDR3 extends over 19 amino acids. The CDR3 sequence is CASSLVPGTERSMNTEAFF.

The J gene is TRBJ2-1, the V gene TRBV6-1; lacking DNA, the TRBD2 call made by TCRdb goes unchecked. This CDR3 comprises 14 residues. Germline assignment: CDR1 MNHNS and CDR2 SASEGT. The CDR3 sequence is CATTTTSGNNEQFF.

The chain links TRBV12-3 or TRBV12-4 to TRBJ1-2; TCRdb outputs TRBD1, but without DNA this stays unchecked. The CDR3 loop spans 17 amino acids. This CDR3 reads CASSPGTGRVLSGGYTF.

The J gene is TRBJ2-7, the V gene TRBV4-1; the D gene TCRdb calls, TRBD2, cannot be checked with no DNA. This CDR3 is 17 amino acids long. The germline gives CDR1 MGHRA, CDR2 YSYEKL. The CDR3 region is CASSQARRGPPSGEQYF.

The CDR3 protein is CASSYSVPFENSPLHF. This chain joins TRBV6-5 and TRBJ1-6; TCRdb's D call of TRBD1 is untestable without DNA. The CDR3 contains 16 residues. CDR1 is MNHEY and CDR2 is SVGAGI in the germline V gene.

CDR3 region: CASSVVRGGPCQETQYF. The chain carries TRBV9 and TRBJ2-5; TCRdb's D call of TRBD2 is untestable without DNA. CDR3 length: 17 residues. Germline CDR1 and CDR2: SGDLS and YYNGEE.

The chain combines TRBV5-1 with TRBJ2-7; without DNA, the TCRdb call of TRBD1 cannot be checked. The CDR3 consists of 14 residues. Germline V gene data show CDR1 as SGHRS and CDR2 as YFSETQ. CDR3 region: CASNMGQAFGEQYF.

The chain links TRBV7-2 to TRBJ2-3; the D call from TCRdb, TRBD2, cannot be confirmed without DNA. The CDR3 runs 15 residues. Per the germline V gene, CDR1 is SGHTA and CDR2 is FQGNSA. CDR3 loop: CASSLEAGRADTQYF.

The rearrangement uses TRBV4-1 and TRBJ2-6; TCRdb's D call, TRBD1, is unchecked because there is no DNA. The CDR3 is made up of 17 amino acids. CDR1 and CDR2 (germline): MGHRA, YSYEKL. CDR3: CASSLSEAPSGANVLTF.

This rearrangement joins TRBV5-1 to TRBJ2-1; TCRdb proposes TRBD2, but this gene call is untestable without DNA. The CDR3 runs to 15 residues. Germline CDR1 is SGHRS and CDR2 is YFSETQ. The CDR3 here is CASSLVPSGGYEQFF. Full variable domain (outside the CDR3, taken from reference TRBV5-1 and TRBJ2-1): KAGVTQTPRYLIKTRGQQVTLSCSPISGHRSVSWYQQTPGQGLQFLFEYFSETQRNKGNFPGRFSGRQFSNSRSEMNVSTLELGDSALYLCASSLVPSGGYEQFFGPGTRLTVL.

The chain's CDR3 is CASIRDRMNTEAFF. V gene TRBV27 combines with J gene TRBJ1-1; the TCRdb call, TRBD1, lacks DNA for checking. Germline loops: CDR1 MNHEY, CDR2 SMNVEV (reference sequence). The CDR3 sequence is 14 residues long.

The chain joins TRBV10-3 to TRBJ1-2; the D call of TRBD1 rests on TCRdb alone, since no DNA is present to check it. Per germline, CDR1 ENHRY and CDR2 SYGVKD. The CDR3 spans 14 residues. CDR3 loop: CAISPGHFFGGYTF.